This T cell receptor (beta chain) was identified in a study of T cell repertoires in aging, cancer and after chemotherapy. Across the study: Donors were grouped into six age bands spanning 30 or younger through 70 or older. Healthy donor repertoires were recorded over several months to years and showed clear clonal overlap. Study-level findings and limits: Rebound thymic output was suggested by rising median generation probability during chemotherapy in each cancer cohort. Age-matched healthy donors had significantly more diverse, less clonal blood TCR repertoires than untreated cancer patients.

Comment on this clonotype: The target antigen is unknown.

Peripheral blood genomic DNA, not sorted cells or RNA, was the template. TRB rearrangements spanning V, D and J were amplified using mixed TRB-A/B primers. Via MiXCR, TCRdb re-called the multiplex PCR reads, giving one row per CDR3 protein. The table has some 10,000 distinct CDR3 sequences, 30% to 40% seen once. Germline V gives CDR1 SGHRS, CDR2 YFSETQ. CDR3 length: 17 amino acids. V was clipped by 1 base and J by 4 bases; unmatched bases: 10. The sequence was collected from a human donor in good health. The chain employs TRBV5-1 and TRBJ1-3; 8 positions match TRBD1. The sample was blood. CDR3 nucleotides: TGCGCCAGCAGCTTGACGGGGCGGACAGGGCAGGGAAACACCATATATTTT. Translated: CASSLTGRTGQGNTIYF.